This T cell receptor (beta chain) was captured by sequencing in a study of response to subunit inactivated influenza vaccine. Study conclusions and caveats: After each seasonal influenza vaccination, few new T cells are recruited, the authors suggested.

The CDR3 length is 14 residues. Looked up from germline, CDR1 is SGHTA and CDR2 is FQGNSA. Between the trimmed V and J ends, which lost 1 base and 2 bases, there was a span of 7 bases. This clonotype was picked up many times. Its specificity is unknown. TCRdb re-analysed the RT-PCR reads in MiXCR, keeping a single row per CDR3 protein. Altogether 500,000 to 600,000 distinct CDR3 sequences are present, approximately 14% being singletons, with the ten largest covering approximately 12%. The chain uses TRBV7-2 and TRBJ2-3, with D hard to call. The source material was PBMCs from blood, sampled 11 to 12 days after vaccination. This TCR was sampled from a man aged 45-65 years who received an inactivated influenza vaccine. CDR3 residues: CASSLGPVTDTQYF. The CDR3 DNA is TGTGCCAGCAGCTTAGGTCCAGTCACAGATACGCAGTATTTT.